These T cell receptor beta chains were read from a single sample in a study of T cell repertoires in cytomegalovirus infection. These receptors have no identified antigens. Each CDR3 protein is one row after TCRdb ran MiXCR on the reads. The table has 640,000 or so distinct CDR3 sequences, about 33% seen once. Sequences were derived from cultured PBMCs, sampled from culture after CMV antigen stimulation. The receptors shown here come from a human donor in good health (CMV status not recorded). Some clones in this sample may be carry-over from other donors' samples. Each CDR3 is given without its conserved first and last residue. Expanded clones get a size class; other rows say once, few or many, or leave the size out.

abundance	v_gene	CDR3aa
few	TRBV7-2	ASSSGGAVSYEQY
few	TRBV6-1	ASSSPGADTQY
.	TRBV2	ASSFDQGGYGYT
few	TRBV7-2	ASSIRSPGREGDTQY
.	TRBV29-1	SVVFAGVITGELF
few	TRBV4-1	ASSQGGGRGYEQY
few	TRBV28	ASSPPTGGDGYT
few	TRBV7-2	ASSPDMDEKLF
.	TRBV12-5	ASGPRTGQETQY
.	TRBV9	ASSVEERGQETQY
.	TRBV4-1	ASSARTSGQKRWGEQF
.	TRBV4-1	ASSQARTDNYGYT
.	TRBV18	ASSTTYVGRVRTGYT
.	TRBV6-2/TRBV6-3	ASSYSPGSYGYT
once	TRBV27	ASSLQELGSPLH
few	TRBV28	ASSTRMSYSPLH
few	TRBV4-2	ASSQAPRQRLYEQY
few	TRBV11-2	ASSSLTGARETQY
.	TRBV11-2	ASSLRRGNQETQY
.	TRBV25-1	ASSPPRADNQPQH
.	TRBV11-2	ASSPLPTALGWNIQY
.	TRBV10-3	AISGVATEQF
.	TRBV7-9	ASSGQSQETQY
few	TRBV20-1	SARGSSGRALGF
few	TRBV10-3	AISGGVAGDVADTQY
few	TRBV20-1	SARDELAILGLETQY
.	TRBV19	ASTDRDRGPYGYT
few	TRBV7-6	ASSLVLYRINEQF
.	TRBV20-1	SARDNRGQGTRPQH
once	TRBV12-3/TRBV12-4	ASSLKQGAYGYT
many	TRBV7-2	ASSRIRGLSQETQY
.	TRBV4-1	ASSQLPGQGSGNTIY
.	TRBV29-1	SVREGNTGELF
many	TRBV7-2	ASSVGGSWETQY
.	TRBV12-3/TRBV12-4	ASTASGADYDGYT